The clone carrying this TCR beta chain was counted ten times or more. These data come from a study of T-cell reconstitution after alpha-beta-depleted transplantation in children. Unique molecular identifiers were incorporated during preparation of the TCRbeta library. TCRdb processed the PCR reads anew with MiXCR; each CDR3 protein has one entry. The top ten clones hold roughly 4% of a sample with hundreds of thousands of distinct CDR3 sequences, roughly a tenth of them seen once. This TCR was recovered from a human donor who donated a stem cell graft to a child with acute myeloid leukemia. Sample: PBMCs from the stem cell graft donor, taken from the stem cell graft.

CDR3 protein: CASSLVGSGNPYEQYF. The CDR3 DNA sequence: TGTGCCAGCAGTTTGGTTGGTAGCGGGAACCCCTACGAGCAGTACTTC. The rearrangement uses TRBV12-3 or TRBV12-4 and TRBJ2-7, with 8 nucleotides matching TRBD2. The CDR3 loop spans 16 amino acids. V lost 3 bases and J lost 2; bases outside the gene matches: 9.